This T cell receptor beta chain was sequenced for a study of control samples from healthy donors and cancer patients. This clone was counted once. Mismatch with germline at one junction end may stem from a read error. The CDR3 has 15 residues. Germline lookup yields CDR1 SSHAT and CDR2 FNYEAQ (reference sequence). Sequencing used immunoSEQ multiplex PCR; TCRdb keeps in-frame clones, though not all of them. The sample has approximately 89,000 clones, 86% seen once. Sequenced: blood. This sequence joins TRBV7-7 and TRBJ2-5, with TRBD2 identical over 12 bases. This receptor was identified in a man aged 25 to 40 in good health. The CDR3 region has the DNA TGTGCTAGCAGCCGGACTAGCGGGGACCAAGAGACCCAGTACTTC. Translated, it gives CASSRTSGDQETQYF.